This passage covers 6 T cell receptor beta chains from one sample sequenced in a study of blood T cells in healthy people across ages. Using a J-beta primer mix together with a sample-barcoded 5' primer, a second PCR was run for roughly 7 to 12 cycles. From the 5' RACE reads, TCRdb called clonotypes with MiXCR, one entry per CDR3 protein. This sample has hundreds of thousands of distinct CDR3 sequences; 25% to 35% occur once, and the top ten carry 15% to 19%. The specimen was blood. These receptors all stem from a woman older than 75 in good health.

Notes on this clonotype: Sequence at one end of the junction differs from germline and may be a read error. This chain joins TRBV15 and TRBJ1-4; D gene uncertain. The CDR3 spans 17 residues. Germline V CDR1 and CDR2: LNHNV, YYDKDF (reference sequence). The CDR3 nucleotides read TGTGCCACCAGCATTGTCCCGAGACACGGGCGGGAAGAAAAACGGTTTTTT. Translated, it gives CATSIVPRHGREEKRFF.

There are many counts of this clonotype. This sequence joins TRBV6-6 and TRBJ2-1; the match to TRBD2 covers 8 bases. The germline CDR1 and CDR2 sequences are MNHNY and SVGAGI (reference sequence). V lost 6 bases, J lost 8 bases, and 6 bases stayed unmatched. The length of the CDR3 is 13 residues. The CDR3 bases are TGTGCCAGCAGACCTACGGGAGGGGATGAGCAGTTCTTC. Translated: CASRPTGGDEQFF.

This clonotype was observed a few times. The genes are TRBV5-1 and TRBJ1-2; weak D call: TRBD1 (5 bases). Per the germline V gene, CDR1 is SGHRS and CDR2 is YFSETQ. The CDR3 runs 14 residues. V lost 0 bases, J lost 6 bases, and 12 bases lay in between. DNA of the CDR3: TGCGCCAGCAGCTTGGTGGGGCAAGGGGATGGCTACACCTTC. It translates to CASSLVGQGDGYTF.

This sequence joins TRBV18 and TRBJ2-3, with D maybe TRBD2 (5 bases). V was cut by 3 bases and J by 0 bases, with 7 bases left in between. From germline, CDR1 is KGHSH and CDR2 LQKENI. The CDR3 is 14 residues long. The CDR3 coding sequence is TGTGCCAGCTCACCGACTATTAGCACAGATACGCAGTATTTT. This codes for CASSPTISTDTQYF.

This clonotype was detected only a few times. This chain links TRBV27 with TRBJ2-1, with TRBD2 identical over 9 bases. The CDR3 extends over 16 amino acids. CDR1 and CDR2 (germline): MNHEY, SMNVEV (reference sequence). The junction had 21 bases not matched to a gene; V was cut back by 8 bases and J by 13 bases. CDR3 protein: CASAVAGGGALETQFF. The CDR3 region has the DNA TGTGCCAGCGCTGTAGCGGGCGGGGGGGCTTTAGAGACCCAGTTCTTC.

Ten or more counts support this clonotype. This chain links TRBV12-5 with TRBJ2-7; TRBD1 might be the D (5 bases). This CDR3 has 13 residues. Trimming removed 2 bases at V and 7 bases at J, with 12 bases between. The germline CDR1 and CDR2 sequences are LGHNT and FRNRAP. CDR3 nucleotides: TGTGCTAGTGGTTTGCAGGGATTTGGGGAGCAGTACTTC. It yields the protein CASGLQGFGEQYF.